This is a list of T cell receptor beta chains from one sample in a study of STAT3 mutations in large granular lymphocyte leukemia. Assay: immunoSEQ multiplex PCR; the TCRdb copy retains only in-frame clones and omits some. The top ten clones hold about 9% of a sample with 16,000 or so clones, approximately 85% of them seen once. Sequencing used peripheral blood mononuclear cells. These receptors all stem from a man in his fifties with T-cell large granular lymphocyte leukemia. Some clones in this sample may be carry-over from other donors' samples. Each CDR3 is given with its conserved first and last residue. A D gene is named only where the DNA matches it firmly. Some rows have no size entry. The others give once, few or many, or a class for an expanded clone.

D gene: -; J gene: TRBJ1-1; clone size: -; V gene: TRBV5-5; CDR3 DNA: TGTGCCAGCAGCTTGTTAGGGCGGGAAGCTTTCTTT; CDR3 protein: CASSLLGREAFF
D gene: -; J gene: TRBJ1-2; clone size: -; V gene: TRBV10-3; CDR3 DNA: TGTGCCATCAGTGAGTCGTGGGACGGATATGGCTACACCTTC; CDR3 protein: CAISESWDGYGYTF
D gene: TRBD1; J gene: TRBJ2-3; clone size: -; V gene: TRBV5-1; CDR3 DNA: TGCGCCAGCAGCTTGGCTGGACAGGGTGATACGCAGTATTTT; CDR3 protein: CASSLAGQGDTQYF
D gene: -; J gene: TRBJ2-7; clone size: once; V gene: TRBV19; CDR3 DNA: TGTGCCAGTAGTAGAAGGCCACCCTACGAGCAGTACTTC; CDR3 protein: CASSRRPPYEQYF
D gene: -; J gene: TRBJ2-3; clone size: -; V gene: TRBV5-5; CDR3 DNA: TGTGCCAGCCGAAGGATCAGTAGCACAGATACGCAGTATTTT; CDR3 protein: CASRRISSTDTQYF
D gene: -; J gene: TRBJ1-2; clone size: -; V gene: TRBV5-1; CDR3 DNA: TGCGCCAGCAGCTTGGCCGGGGTCACGGCCCCTAACTATGGCTACACCTTC; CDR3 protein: CASSLAGVTAPNYGYTF
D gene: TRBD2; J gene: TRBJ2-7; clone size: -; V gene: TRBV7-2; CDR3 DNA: TGTGCCAGCAGCTTAGCGGGACTAGCGGGAAATTCCTACGAGCAGTACTTC; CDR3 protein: CASSLAGLAGNSYEQYF
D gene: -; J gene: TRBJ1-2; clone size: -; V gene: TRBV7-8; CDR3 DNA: TGTGCCAGCAGCTACGAGCTTGGGATCACGACCTTC; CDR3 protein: CASSYELGITTF
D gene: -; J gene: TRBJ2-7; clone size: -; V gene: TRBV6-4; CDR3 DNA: TGTGCCAGCAGTGACTCCTCTTTGGGGGGGCGAGCCTACGAGCAGTACTTC; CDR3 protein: CASSDSSLGGRAYEQYF
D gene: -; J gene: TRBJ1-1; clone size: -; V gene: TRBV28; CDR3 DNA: TGTGCCAGCATACTGGACAGATTAAACACTGAAGCTTTCTTT; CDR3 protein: CASILDRLNTEAFF
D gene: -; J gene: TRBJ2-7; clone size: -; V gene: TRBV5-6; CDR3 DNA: TGTGCCAGCAGCTTGGATGGGCCCTACGAGCAGTACTTC; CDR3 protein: CASSLDGPYEQYF
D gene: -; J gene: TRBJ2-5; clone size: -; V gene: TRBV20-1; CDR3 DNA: TGCAGTGCTAGAGATCTGAGAACCCAGTACTTC; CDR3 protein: CSARDLRTQYF
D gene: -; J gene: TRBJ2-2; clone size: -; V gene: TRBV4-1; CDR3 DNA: TGCGCCAGCAGCCAGACCCAGCCCTCGAACACCGGGGAGCTGTTTTTT; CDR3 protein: CASSQTQPSNTGELFF
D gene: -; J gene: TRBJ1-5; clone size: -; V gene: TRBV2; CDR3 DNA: TGTGCCAGCTGCCGGGGGGCGAGGCAGCCCCAGCATTTT; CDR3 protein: CASCRGARQPQHF
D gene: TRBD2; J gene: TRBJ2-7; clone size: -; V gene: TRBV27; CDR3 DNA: TGTGCCAGCGTAGCTAGCGGGGGGAGCTCCTACGAGCAGTACTTC; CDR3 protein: CASVASGGSSYEQYF
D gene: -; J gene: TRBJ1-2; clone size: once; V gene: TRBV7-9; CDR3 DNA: TGTGCCAGCAGCTCTTCGGCAGCTAACTATGGCTACACCTTC; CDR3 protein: CASSSSAANYGYTF
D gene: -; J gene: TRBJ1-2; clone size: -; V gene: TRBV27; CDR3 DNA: TGTGCCAGCAGTACAGGTCCCGCTACCTATGGCTACACCTTC; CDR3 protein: CASSTGPATYGYTF
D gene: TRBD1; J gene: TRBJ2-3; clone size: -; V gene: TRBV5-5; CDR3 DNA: TGTGCCAGCAGCGCCCAGGACAGGGATACGCAGTATTTT; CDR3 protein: CASSAQDRDTQYF
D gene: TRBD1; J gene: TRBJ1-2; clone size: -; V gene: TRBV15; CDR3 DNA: TGTGCCACCAGCAGAGTAAAGCAGGGGGCGTCAGGCTACACCTTC; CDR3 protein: CATSRVKQGASGYTF
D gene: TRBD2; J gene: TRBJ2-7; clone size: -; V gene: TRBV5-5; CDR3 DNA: TGTGCCAGCAGCAGGGGACTAGCCTACGAGCAGTACTTC; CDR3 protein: CASSRGLAYEQYF
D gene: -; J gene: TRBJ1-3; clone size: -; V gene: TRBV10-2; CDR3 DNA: TGCGCCAGCAGTGAGCGGCACTCTGGAAACACCATATATTTT; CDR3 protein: CASSERHSGNTIYF
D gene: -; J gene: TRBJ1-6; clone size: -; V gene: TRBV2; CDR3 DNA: TGTGCCAGCTTACAGGATCTCTCCTATAATTCACCCCTCCACTTT; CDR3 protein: CASLQDLSYNSPLHF
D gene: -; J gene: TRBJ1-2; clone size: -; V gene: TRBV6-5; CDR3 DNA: TGTGCCAGCAGACGCCGGGACATTGAAGTCAATGGCTACACCTTC; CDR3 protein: CASRRRDIEVNGYTF
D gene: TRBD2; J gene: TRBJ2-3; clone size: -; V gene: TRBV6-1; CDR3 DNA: TGTGCCAGCAGTGAAGCCGCGGGGGGTCGCACAGATACGCAGTATTTT; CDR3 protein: CASSEAAGGRTDTQYF
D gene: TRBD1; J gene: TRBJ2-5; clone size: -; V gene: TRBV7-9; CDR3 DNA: TGTGCCAGCGGGGGGGACAGGGGGCCTTTGGAGACCCAGTACTTC; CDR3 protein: CASGGDRGPLETQYF
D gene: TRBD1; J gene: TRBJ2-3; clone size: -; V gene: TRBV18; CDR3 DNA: TGTGCCAGCTCACCACGTACAGACAGGGCAGATACGCAGTATTTT; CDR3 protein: CASSPRTDRADTQYF
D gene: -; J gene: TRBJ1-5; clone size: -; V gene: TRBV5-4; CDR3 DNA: TGTGCCAGCAGCGCGGACAGTCAGCCCCAGCATTTT; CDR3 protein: CASSADSQPQHF
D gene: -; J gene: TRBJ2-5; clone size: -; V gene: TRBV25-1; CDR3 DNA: TGTGCCAGCAGCAAGTCTTCAGGGGTCGAGACCCAGTACTTC; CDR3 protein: CASSKSSGVETQYF
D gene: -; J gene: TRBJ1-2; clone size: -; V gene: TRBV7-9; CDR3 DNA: TGTGCCAGCAGCATGGCGGGGCAGGGCTATGGCTACACCTTC; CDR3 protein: CASSMAGQGYGYTF